The clone carrying this T cell receptor (beta chain) was counted only a few times. Its antigen remains unknown. Sequencing templates came from extracted RNA that was reverse transcribed into cDNA. Measured with immunoSEQ multiplex PCR; TCRdb has only the in-frame clones, and not every one. The data hold 190,000 or so clones, with 55% to 75% observed a single time. The data were obtained in a study of CD8+ T cells in alopecia areata. Broader study findings: Normal skin's resident alphabeta T cells are also sequenced in scalp samples.

The treatment: oral pan-JAK inhibitor, 5-10 mg twice daily. The clonotype comes from a human donor with alopecia areata. The source was CD4+ T cells sorted from blood, collected at week 24, from a patient treated with tofacitinib.

The CDR3 reads CAISERTGIDTEAFF. In DNA form, the CDR3 reads TGTGCCATCAGTGAACGGACAGGGATTGACACTGAAGCTTTCTTT. The chain uses TRBV10-3 and TRBJ1-1; TRBD1 matches at 8 bases. From germline, CDR1 is ENHRY and CDR2 SYGVKD. The CDR3 covers 15 residues. V dropped 3 bases and J dropped 3; count of bases not matched to a gene: 6.